What follows is one TCR beta chain and its context. This record belongs to a study of blood T cell repertoires in COVID-19. Germline CDR1 and CDR2: SGHDT and YYEEEE. The CDR3 covers 13 residues. The germline V and J ends were trimmed by 4 bases and 8 bases, with 15 bases remaining between them. Source study methods: Nucleated cell counts were estimated from reference gene primer amplification. Profiled with immunoSEQ multiplex PCR; TCRdb holds only in-frame clones, not every one. V, J and clone size are taken as reported in that table, and D and trimming were inferred from the DNA itself. Of under 250,000 clones listed, 88% are singletons.

The sample comprised peripheral blood. V is TRBV5-6 and J is TRBJ1-2; D is possibly TRBD1 (6 bases). The clonotype was recovered from a woman aged 55 to 70 with acute or convalescent COVID-19. The CDR3 spells CASSGDTRRGYTF. DNA of the CDR3: TGTGCCAGCAGCGGGGACACCCGGCGGGGCTACACCTTC.